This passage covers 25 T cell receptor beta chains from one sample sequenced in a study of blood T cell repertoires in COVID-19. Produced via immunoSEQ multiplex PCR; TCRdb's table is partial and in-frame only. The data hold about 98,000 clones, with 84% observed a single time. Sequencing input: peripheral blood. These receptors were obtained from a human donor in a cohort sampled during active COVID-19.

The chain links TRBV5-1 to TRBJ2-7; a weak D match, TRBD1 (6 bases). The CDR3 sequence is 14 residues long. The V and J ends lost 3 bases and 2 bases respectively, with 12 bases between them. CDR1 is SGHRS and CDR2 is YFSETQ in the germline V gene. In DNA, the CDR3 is TGCGCCAGCAGCTCTAAACAGGGCACCTACGAGCAGTACTTC. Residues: CASSSKQGTYEQYF.

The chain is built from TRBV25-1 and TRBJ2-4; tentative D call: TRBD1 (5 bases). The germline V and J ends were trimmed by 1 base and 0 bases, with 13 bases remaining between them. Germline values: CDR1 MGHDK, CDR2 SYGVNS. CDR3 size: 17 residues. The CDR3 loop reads CASSEWEGRAAKNIQYF. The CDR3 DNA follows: TGTGCCAGCAGTGAATGGGAAGGCAGGGCAGCCAAAAACATTCAGTACTTC. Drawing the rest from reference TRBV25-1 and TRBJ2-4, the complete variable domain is EADIYQTPRYLVIGTGKKITLECSQTMGHDKMYWYQQDPGMELHLIHYSYGVNSTEKGDLSSESTVSRIRTEHFPLTLESARPSHTSQYLCASSEWEGRAAKNIQYFGAGTRLSVL.

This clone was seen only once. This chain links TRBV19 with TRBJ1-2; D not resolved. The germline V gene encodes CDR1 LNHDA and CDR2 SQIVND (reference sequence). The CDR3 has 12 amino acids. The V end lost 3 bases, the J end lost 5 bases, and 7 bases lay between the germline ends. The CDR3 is CASSITVYGYTF. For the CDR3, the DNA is TGTGCCAGTAGTATCACAGTTTATGGCTACACCTTC.

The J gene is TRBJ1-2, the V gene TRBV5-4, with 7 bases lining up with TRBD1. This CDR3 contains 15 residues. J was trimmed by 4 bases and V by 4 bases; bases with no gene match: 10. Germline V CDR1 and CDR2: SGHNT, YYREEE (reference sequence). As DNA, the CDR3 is TGTGCCAGCAGCCCCGGGACAGTCCTTAGCTATGGCTACACCTTC. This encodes CASSPGTVLSYGYTF. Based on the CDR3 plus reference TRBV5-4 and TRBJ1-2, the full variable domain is ETGVTQSPTHLIKTRGQQVTLRCSSQSGHNTVSWYQQALGQGPQFIFQYYREEENGRGNFPPRFSGLQFPNYSSELNVNALELDDSALYLCASSPGTVLSYGYTFGSGTRLTVV.

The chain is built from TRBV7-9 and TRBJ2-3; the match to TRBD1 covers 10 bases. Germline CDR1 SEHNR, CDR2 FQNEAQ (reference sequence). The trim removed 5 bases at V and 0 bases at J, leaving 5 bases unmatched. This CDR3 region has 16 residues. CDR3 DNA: TGTGCCAGCAGCAACCGGGACAGGGGTAGCACAGATACGCAGTATTTT. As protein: CASSNRDRGSTDTQYF.

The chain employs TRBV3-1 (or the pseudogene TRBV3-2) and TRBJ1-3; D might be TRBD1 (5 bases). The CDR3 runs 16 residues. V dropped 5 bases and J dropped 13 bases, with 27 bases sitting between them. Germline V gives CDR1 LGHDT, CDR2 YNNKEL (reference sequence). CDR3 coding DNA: TGTGCCAGCAGCTTAGATGGGTTTAACACAGGCCGGGGGATATATTTT. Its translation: CASSLDGFNTGRGIYF.

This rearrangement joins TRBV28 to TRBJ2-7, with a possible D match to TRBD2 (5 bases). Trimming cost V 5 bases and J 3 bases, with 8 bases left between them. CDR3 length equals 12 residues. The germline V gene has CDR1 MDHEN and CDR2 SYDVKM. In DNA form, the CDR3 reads TGTGCCAGCAGTGAGAGGGTCTACGAGCAGTACTTC. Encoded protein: CASSERVYEQYF.

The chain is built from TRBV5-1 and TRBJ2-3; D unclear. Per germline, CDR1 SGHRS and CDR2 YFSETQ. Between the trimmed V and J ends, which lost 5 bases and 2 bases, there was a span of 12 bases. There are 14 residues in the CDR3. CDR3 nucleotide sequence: TGCGCCAGCAGTCCGCGGAGCATCACAGATACGCAGTATTTT. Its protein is CASSPRSITDTQYF.

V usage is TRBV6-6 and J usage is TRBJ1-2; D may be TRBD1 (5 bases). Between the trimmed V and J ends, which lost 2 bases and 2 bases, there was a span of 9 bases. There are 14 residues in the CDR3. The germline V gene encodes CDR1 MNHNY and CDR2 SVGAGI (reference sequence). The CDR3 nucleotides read TGTGCCAGCAGTTACCCCGCAGGGAACTATGGCTACACCTTC. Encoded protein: CASSYPAGNYGYTF.

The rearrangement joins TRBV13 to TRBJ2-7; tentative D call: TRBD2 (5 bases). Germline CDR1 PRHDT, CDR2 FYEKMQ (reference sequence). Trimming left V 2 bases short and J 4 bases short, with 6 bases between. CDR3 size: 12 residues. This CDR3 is CASSLWRYEQYF. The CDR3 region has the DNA TGTGCCAGCAGCTTATGGAGGTACGAGCAGTACTTC.

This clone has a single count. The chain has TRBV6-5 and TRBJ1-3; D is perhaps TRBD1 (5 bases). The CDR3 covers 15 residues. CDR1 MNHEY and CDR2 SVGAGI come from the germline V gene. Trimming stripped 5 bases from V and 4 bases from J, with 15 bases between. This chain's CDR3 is CASSIHRAGGNTIYF. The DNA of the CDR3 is TGTGCCAGCAGTATCCATAGGGCAGGGGGAAACACCATATATTTT.

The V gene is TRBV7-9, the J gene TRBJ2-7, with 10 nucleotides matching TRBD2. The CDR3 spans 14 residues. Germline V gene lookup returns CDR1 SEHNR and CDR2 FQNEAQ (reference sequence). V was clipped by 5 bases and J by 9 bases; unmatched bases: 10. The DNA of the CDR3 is TGTGCCAGCAGCCCTAGCGGGGGTCCCATCTGGCAGTACTTC. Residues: CASSPSGGPIWQYF.

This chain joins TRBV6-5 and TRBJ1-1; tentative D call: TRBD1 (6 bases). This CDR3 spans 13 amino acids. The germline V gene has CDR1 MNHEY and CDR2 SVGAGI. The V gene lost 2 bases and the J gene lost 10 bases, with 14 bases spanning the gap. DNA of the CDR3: TGTGCCAGCAGTTACGGGGGGGCCTCGGTAGCTTTCTTT. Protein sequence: CASSYGGASVAFF.

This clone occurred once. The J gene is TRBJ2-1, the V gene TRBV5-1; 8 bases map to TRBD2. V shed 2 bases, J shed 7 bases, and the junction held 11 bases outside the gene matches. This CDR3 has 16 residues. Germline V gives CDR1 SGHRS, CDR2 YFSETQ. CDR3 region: CASSLNSGGSLNEQFF. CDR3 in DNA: TGCGCCAGCAGCTTAAATTCGGGGGGGAGTTTGAATGAGCAGTTCTTC.

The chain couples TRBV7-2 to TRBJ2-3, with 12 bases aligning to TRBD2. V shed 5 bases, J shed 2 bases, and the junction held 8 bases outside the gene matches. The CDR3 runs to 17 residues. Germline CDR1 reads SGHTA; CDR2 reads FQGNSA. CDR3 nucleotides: TGTGCCAGCAGCACCCGACTAGCGGGGGCCTACACAGATACGCAGTATTTT. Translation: CASSTRLAGAYTDTQYF.

CDR3 residues: CAETWDKMNTEAFF. CDR3 nucleotides: TGTGCCGAAACGTGGGACAAAATGAACACTGAAGCTTTCTTT. This chain uses TRBV14 with TRBJ1-1, with D possibly matching TRBD1 (6 bases). Trimming removed 11 bases at V and 0 bases at J, with 16 bases between. CDR3 length: 14 amino acids. Germline CDR1 and CDR2: SGHDN and FVKESK.

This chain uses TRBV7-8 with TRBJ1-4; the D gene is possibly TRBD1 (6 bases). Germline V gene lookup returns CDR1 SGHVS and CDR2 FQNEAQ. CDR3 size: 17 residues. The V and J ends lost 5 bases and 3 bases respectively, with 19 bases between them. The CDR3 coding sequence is TGTGCCAGCAGCACCCGACCATCAGGGGCGGCTAATGAAAAACTGTTTTTT. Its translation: CASSTRPSGAANEKLFF.

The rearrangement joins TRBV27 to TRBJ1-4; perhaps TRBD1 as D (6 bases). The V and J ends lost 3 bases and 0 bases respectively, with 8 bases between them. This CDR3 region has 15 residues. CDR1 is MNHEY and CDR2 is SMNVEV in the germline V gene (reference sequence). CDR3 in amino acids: CASSFRQATNEKLFF. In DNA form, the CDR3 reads TGTGCCAGCAGTTTCCGACAGGCAACTAATGAAAAACTGTTTTTT.

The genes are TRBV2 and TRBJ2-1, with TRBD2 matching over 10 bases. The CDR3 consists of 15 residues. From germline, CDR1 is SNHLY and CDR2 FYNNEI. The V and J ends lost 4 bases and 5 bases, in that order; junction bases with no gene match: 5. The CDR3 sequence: CASSGRAGGHNEQFF. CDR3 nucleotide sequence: TGTGCCAGCAGTGGTCGAGCGGGGGGGCACAATGAGCAGTTCTTC. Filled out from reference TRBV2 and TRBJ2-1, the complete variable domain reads EPEVTQTPSHQVTQMGQEVILRCVPISNHLYFYWYRQILGQKVEFLVSFYNNEISEKSEIFDDQFSVERPDGSNFTLKIRSTKLEDSAMYFCASSGRAGGHNEQFFGPGTRLTVL.

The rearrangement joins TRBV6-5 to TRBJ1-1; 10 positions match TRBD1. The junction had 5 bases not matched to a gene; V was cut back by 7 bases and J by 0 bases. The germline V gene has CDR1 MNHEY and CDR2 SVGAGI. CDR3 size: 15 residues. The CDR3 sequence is CASTGTGALNTEAFF. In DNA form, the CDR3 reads TGTGCCAGCACTGGGACAGGGGCCCTGAACACTGAAGCTTTCTTT.

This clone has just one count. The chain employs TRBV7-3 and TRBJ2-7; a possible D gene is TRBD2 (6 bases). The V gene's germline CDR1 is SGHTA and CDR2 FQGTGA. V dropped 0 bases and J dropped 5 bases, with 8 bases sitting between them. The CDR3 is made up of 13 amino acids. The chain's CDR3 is CASSLTGGDEQYF. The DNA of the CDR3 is TGTGCCAGCAGCTTAACTGGAGGGGACGAGCAGTACTTC.

CDR3 sequence: CASSPAITSRETQYF. CDR3 DNA: TGTGCCAGCTCCCCGGCGATTACTAGCAGAGAGACCCAGTACTTC. The rearrangement joins TRBV18 to TRBJ2-5, with D maybe TRBD2 (6 bases). V was cut by 6 bases and J by 4 bases, with 18 bases left in between. The germline CDR1 and CDR2 sequences are KGHSH and LQKENI. This CDR3 has 15 residues.

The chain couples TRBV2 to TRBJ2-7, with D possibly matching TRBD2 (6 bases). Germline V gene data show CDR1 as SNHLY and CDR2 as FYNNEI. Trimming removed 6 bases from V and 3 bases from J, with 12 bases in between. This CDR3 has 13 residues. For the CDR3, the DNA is TGTGCCAGCAGGTCTGGGGGGTTCTACGAGCAGTACTTC. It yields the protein CASRSGGFYEQYF.

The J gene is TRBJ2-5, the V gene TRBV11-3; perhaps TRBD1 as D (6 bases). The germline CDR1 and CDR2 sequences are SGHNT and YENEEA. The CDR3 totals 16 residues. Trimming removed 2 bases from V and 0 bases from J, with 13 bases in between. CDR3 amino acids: CASSLLDRRYQETQYF. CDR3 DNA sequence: TGTGCCAGCAGCTTATTAGACAGGAGATACCAAGAGACCCAGTACTTC.

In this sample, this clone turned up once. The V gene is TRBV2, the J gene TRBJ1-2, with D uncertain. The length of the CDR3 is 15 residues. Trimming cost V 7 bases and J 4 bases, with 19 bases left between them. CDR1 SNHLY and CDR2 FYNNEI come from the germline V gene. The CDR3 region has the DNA TGTGCCAGCACCACGATCCGAGAGGGCACCTATGGCTACACCTTC. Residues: CASTTIREGTYGYTF.